This T cell receptor (beta chain) was profiled in a study of technical replicates of blood from a few donors. Method: immunoSEQ multiplex PCR; TCRdb's copy keeps in-frame clones and lacks some. The sample contains 91,000 or so clones, about 95% of which appear only once. The TCR comes from a human donor in good health. Sequencing used T cells isolated from PBMCs.

The CDR3 is CASSPQGLYEQYF. The CDR3 nucleotides read TGTGCCAGCTCACCTCAGGGGCTCTACGAGCAGTACTTC. The J gene is TRBJ2-7, the V gene TRBV18; tentative D call: TRBD1 (6 bases). This CDR3 is built from 13 residues. CDR1 KGHSH and CDR2 LQKENI come from the germline V gene. V was trimmed by 3 bases and J by 3 bases, leaving 9 bases between them.